This T cell receptor (beta chain) was sequenced during a study of T cell responses to AZD1222 COVID-19 vaccine. For the study at large: Pooled in the analysis were second doses at about 4 or about 12 weeks.

Using immunoSEQ multiplex PCR, the repertoire was profiled, and TCRdb retains in-frame clones only, with some absent. In the table there are 150,000 or so clones, 80% to 95% of which are singletons. On this clone: Its matching antigen is unknown.

Study conclusions and caveats: Possibly, clonal diversity was underestimated; donors were largely white British and included more females. Nearly half of spike-specific TCRs reportedly target unmutated variant regions. CD4 TCRs associated with vaccination spanned spike, dominating at 160-218 and 743-854.

Trimming stripped 7 bases from V and 3 bases from J, with 10 bases between. Germline V gene lookup returns CDR1 SNHLY and CDR2 FYNNEI. The CDR3 covers 13 residues. This chain connects TRBV2 to TRBJ1-5; D not resolved. The receptor was isolated from an adult in good health. This material consisted of peripheral blood, taken on day 0 of AZD1222 vaccination. The chain's CDR3 is CASTARINQPQHF. The CDR3 DNA is TGTGCCAGCACAGCCAGGATCAATCAGCCCCAGCATTTT.